This T cell receptor beta chain was recovered during a study of blood T cell repertoires in COVID-19 (dated by TCRdb to the early 2020s). At the level of the whole study: Samples covering the acute and convalescent phases of COVID-19 were provided by collaborators in the United States, Italy and Spain. The material from the prospective study consisted of cDNA or gDNA derived from T cells, B-cell-depleted T cells, or PBMCs. The samples were drawn from the first 160 participants of the ongoing ImmuneRACE study and from some 1,300 subjects provided by 6 global collaborators. A de-identified subject ID, COVID-19 status, age in years and sex were almost always included in the sample metadata. Deeply sampled blood TCRbeta repertoires from subjects exposed to, actively infected with, or recovered from COVID-19 were included in the dataset. HLA class I and class II types, where available, came from metadata supplied by the sample provider rather than from assay-based typing. A freely available public database, intended as a resource for researchers studying the immune response to SARS-CoV-2, is where the repertoires were released.

On this clone itself: The antigen it recognizes is unknown. No base quality values were provided; no much bigger clone lies one nucleotide off.

TCRbeta CDR3 regions were amplified from genomic DNA using the immunoSEQ Assay, a bias-controlled multiplex PCR. The study's own analysis went as follows. The number of nucleated cells in each sample was estimated from the amplification of reference gene primers within the assay. To quantify the absolute abundance of each unique TCRbeta CDR3 rearrangement, sequence reads were collapsed and filtered. For each sample, productive Simpson clonality was calculated as the square root of Simpson's diversity index across productive rearrangements. The immuneACCESS repertoire file appears here via TCRdb, limited to in-frame rearrangements. These files lack a portion of the clones; in checked studies, under half of the deficit traces to unresolved V genes, and the cause of the others is not known. V, J and clone size reflect that table, while D and trimming were determined from the DNA. Recorded for this sample are 90,000 to 100,000 clones; over 70% of them occurred a single time. The top ten clones comprise 4% to 5.5% of the sample.

The collaborating institutions used their own protocols to collect whole blood in K2EDTA tubes. Collaborator samples were shipped for TCRbeta analysis as frozen whole blood, isolated PBMCs, or DNA extracted from either sample type. V is reduced by 0 bases and J by 0 bases, leaving a spacing of 10 bases between them. CDR1 SGDLS and CDR2 YYNGEE are derived from the germline V gene. From the cysteine up to the phenylalanine, the CDR3 has a length of 15 residues. The entry retains the CDR3 DNA only, 45 bases that are in frame from base 1. Results the study describes overall, beyond this receptor: How much clinical and demographic metadata was included differed by source and by participant, and the metadata was provided uncurated.

The sequence came from a man between 60 and 70 years old with acute or convalescent COVID-19. Here the chain combines TRBV9 and TRBJ2-7; there is no confident call for the D gene. Sequenced material: peripheral blood. The CDR3 region reads CASSVEEKSSYEQYF. The DNA reads TGTGCCAGCAGCGTAGAGGAGAAGAGCTCCTACGAGCAGTACTTC.